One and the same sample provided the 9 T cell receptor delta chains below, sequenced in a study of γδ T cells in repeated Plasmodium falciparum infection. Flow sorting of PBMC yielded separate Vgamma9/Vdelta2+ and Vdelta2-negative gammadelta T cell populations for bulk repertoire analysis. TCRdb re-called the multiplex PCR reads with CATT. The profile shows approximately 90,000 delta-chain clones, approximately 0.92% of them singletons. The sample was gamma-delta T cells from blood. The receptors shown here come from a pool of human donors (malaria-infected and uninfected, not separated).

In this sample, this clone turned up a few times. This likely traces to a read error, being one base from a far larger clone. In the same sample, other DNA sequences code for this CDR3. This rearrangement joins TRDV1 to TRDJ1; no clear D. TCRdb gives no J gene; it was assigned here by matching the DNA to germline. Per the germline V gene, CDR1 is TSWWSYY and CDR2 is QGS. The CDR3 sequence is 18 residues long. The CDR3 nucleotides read TGTGCTCTCGGGGCACCGTCGGGCTGGCCCCGAAGGACCGATAAACTCATCTTT. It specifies CALGAPSGWPRRTDKLIF.

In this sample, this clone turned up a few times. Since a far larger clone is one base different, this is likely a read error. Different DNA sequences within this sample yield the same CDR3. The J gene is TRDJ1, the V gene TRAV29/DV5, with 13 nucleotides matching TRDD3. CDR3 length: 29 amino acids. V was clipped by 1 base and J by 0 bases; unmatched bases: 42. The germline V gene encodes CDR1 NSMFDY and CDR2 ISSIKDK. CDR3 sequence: CAASSGPFPIPYWGIRVLWNCKYTDKLIF. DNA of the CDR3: TGTGCAGCAAGCTCTGGCCCTTTTCCTATACCGTACTGGGGGATACGGGTATTGTGGAATTGTAAGTACACCGATAAACTCATCTTT.

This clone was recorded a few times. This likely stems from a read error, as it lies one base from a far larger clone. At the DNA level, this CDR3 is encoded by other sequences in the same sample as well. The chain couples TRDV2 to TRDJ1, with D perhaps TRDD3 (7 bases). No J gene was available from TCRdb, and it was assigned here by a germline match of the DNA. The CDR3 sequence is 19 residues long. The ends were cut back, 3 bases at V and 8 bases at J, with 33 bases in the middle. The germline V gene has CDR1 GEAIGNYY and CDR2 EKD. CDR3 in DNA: TGTGCCTGTGACCCCCTGGGGGGAGCCCCTTCCGAGGTGGACAGCAAACTCATCTTT. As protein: CACDPLGGAPSEVDSKLIF.

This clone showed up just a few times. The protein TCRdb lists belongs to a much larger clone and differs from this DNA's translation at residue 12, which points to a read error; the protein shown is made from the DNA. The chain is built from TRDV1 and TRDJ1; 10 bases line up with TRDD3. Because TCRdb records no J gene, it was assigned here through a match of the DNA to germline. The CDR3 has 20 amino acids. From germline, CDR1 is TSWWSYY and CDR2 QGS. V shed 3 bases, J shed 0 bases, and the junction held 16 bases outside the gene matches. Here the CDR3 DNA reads TGTGCTCTTGGGGATCTCATTTCGTACTGGGGGATGCGGCACACCGATAAACTCATCTTT. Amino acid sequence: CALGDLISYWGMRHTDKLIF.

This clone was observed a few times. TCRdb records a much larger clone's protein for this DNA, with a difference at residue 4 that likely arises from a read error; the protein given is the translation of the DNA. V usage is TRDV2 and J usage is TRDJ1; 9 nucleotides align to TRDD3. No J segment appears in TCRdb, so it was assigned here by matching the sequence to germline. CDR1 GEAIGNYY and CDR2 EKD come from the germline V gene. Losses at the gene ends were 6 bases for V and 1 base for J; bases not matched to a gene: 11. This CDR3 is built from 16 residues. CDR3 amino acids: CACFTGDTQCTDKLIF. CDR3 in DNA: TGTGCCTGTTTTACTGGGGATACGCAGTGCACCGATAAACTCATCTTT.

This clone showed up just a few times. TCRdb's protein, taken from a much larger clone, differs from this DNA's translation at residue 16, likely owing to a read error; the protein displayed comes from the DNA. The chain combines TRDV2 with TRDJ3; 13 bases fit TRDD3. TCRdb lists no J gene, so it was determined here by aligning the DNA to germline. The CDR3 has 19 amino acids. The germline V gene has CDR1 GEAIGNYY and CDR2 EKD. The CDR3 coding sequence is TGTGCCTGTGACAAACTGGGGGATACGAGCTCCTGGGACACCCGAAAGATGTTTTTC. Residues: CACDKLGDTSSWDTRKMFF.

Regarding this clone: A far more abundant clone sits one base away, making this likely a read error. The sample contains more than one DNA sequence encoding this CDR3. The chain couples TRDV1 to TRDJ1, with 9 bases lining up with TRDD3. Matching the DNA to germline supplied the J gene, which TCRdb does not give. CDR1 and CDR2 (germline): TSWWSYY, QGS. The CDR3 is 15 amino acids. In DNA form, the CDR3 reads TGTGCCCTTGGGGAACCTTCTGGGGGATCATACAAACTCATCTTT. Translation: CALGEPSGGSYKLIF.

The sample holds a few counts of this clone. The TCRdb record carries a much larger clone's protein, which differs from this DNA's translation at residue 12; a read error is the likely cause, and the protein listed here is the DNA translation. In DNA, the CDR3 is TGTGCCTGTGACGCGTTACTGGGGGACACCGATGAACTCATCTTT. Amino acids: CACDALLGDTDELIF. The V and J genes are TRDV2 and TRDJ1; 9 positions agree with TRDD3. TCRdb records no J gene; here it was assigned by comparing the DNA to germline. Germline V gene data show CDR1 as GEAIGNYY and CDR2 as EKD. This CDR3 has 15 amino acids.

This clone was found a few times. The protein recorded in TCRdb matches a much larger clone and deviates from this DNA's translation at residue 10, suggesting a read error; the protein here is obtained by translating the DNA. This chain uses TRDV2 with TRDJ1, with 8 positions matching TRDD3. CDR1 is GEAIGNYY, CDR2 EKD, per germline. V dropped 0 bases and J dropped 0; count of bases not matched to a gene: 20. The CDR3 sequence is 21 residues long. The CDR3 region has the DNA TGTGCCTGTGACACCTCCCCTACGTACTTCTGGGGGACCCGGTACACCGATAAACTCATCTTT. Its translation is CACDTSPTYFWGTRYTDKLIF.